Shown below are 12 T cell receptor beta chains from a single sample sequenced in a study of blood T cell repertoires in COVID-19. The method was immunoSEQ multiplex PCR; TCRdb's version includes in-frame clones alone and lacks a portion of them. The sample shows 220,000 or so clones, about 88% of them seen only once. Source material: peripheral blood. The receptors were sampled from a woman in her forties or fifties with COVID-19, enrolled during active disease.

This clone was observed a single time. The CDR3 bases are TGTGCCAGCAGCCCAACATACGGGGATACGCAGTATTTT. Amino acids: CASSPTYGDTQYF. The J gene is TRBJ2-3, the V gene TRBV7-3; D not resolved. The V and J ends lost 5 bases and 6 bases respectively, with 12 bases between them. Germline V CDR1 and CDR2: SGHTA, FQGTGA. The CDR3 consists of 13 residues.

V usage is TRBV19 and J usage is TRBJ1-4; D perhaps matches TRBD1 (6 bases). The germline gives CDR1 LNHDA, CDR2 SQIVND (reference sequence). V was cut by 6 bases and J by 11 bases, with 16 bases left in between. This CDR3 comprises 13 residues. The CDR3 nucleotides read TGTGCCAGTAGCCCGAGGACAGTATGGAAACTGTTTTTT. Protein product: CASSPRTVWKLFF.

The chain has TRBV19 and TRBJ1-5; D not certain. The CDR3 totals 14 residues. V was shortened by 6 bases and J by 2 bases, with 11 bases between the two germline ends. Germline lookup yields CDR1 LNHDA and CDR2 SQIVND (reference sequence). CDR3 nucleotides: TGTGCCAGTAGCCGAAGCCACGGCAATCAGCCCCAGCATTTT. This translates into CASSRSHGNQPQHF.

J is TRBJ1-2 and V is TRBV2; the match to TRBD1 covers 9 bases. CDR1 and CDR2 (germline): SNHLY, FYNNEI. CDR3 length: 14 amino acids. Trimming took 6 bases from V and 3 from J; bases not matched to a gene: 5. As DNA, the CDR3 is TGTGCCAGCAGCCGGGACAGGGTAGACTATGGCTACACCTTC. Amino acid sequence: CASSRDRVDYGYTF.

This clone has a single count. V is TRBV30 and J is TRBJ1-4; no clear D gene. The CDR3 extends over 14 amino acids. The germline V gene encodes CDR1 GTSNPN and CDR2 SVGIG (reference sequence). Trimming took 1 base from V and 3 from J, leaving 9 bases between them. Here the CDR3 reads CAWSDGVANEKLFF. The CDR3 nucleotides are TGTGCCTGGAGTGACGGGGTAGCTAATGAAAAACTGTTTTTT.

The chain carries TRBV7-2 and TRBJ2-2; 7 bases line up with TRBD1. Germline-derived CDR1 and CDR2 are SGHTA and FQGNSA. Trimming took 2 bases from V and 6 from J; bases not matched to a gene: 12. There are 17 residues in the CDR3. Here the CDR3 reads CASSLSPRVGGPGELFF. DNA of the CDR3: TGTGCCAGCAGCTTAAGTCCCCGAGTAGGGGGCCCCGGGGAGCTGTTTTTT.

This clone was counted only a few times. The CDR3 loop reads CASRAGNQPQHF. The CDR3 DNA follows: TGTGCCAGTAGGGCAGGCAATCAGCCCCAGCATTTT. The chain is built from TRBV19 and TRBJ1-5; D is unresolved. CDR3 size: 12 residues. CDR1 and CDR2 (germline): LNHDA, SQIVND (reference sequence). The V gene lost 6 bases and the J gene lost 2 bases, with 5 bases spanning the gap.

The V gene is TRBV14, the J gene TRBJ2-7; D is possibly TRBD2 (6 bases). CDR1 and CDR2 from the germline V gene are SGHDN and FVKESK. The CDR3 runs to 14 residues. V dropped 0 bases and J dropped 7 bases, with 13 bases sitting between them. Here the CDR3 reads CASSQDGGLREQYF. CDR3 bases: TGTGCCAGCAGCCAAGACGGGGGTCTAAGAGAGCAGTACTTC.

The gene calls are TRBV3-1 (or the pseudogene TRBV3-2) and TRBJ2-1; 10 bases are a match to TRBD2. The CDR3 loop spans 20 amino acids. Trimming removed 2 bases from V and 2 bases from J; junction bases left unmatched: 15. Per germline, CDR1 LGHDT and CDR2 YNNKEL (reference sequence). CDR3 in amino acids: CASSQLITRKSGGAYNEQFF. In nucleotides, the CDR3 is TGTGCCAGCAGCCAACTGATCACCCGAAAGAGCGGGGGGGCCTACAATGAGCAGTTCTTC.

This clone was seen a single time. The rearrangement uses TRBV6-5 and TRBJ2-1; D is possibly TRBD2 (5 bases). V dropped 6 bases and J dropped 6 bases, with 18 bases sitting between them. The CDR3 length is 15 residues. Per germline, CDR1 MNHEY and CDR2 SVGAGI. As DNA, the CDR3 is TGTGCCAGCAGCCAGTCGGTAGGAGGATTCAATGAGCAGTTCTTC. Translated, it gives CASSQSVGGFNEQFF.

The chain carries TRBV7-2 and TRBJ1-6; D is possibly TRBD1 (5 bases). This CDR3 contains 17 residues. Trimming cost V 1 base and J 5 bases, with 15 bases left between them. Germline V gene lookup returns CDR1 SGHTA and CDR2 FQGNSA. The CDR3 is CASSLVGLLGNNSPLHF. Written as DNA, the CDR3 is TGTGCCAGCAGCTTAGTGGGACTCCTGGGGAATAATTCACCCCTCCACTTT. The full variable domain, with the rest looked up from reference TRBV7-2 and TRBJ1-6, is GAGVSQSPSNKVTEKGKDVELRCDPISGHTALYWYRQSLGQGLEFLIYFQGNSAPDKSGLPSDRFSAERTGGSVSTLTIQRTQQEDSAVYLCASSLVGLLGNNSPLHFGNGTRLTVT.

DNA for the CDR3: TGCGCCAGCAGCCAGCCGGGATTTTCCAGCTCCTATAATTCACCCCTCCACTTT. Translating gives CASSQPGFSSSYNSPLHF. The gene calls are TRBV4-1 and TRBJ1-6; D ambiguous. This CDR3 spans 18 amino acids. V was trimmed by 3 bases and J by 0 bases, leaving 15 bases between them. Per germline, CDR1 MGHRA and CDR2 YSYEKL.